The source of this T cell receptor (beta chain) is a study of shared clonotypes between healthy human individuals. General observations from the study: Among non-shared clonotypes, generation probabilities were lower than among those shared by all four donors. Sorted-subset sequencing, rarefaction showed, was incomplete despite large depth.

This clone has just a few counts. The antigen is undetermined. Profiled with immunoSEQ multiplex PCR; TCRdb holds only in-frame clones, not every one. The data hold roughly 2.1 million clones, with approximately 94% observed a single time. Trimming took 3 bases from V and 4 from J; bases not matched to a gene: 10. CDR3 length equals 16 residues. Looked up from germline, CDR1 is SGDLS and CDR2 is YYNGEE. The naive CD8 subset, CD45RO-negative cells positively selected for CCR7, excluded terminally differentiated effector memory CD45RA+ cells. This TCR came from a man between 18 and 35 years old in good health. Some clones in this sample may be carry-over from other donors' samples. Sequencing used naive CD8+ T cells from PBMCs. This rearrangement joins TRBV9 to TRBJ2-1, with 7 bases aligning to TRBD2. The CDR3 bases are TGTGCCAGCAGCGGTTCGGGAGCGGGGCCTTACAATGAGCAGTTCTTC. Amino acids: CASSGSGAGPYNEQFF.